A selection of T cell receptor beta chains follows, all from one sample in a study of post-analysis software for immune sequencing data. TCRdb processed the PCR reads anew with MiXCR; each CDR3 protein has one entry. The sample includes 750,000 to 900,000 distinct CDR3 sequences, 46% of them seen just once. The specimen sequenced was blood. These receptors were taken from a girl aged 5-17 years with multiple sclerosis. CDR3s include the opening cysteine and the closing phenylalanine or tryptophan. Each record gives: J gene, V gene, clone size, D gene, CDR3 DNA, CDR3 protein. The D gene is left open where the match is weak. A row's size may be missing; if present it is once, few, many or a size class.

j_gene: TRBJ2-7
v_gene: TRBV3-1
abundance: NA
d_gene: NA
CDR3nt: TGTGCCAGCAGCCACTCTGGTCACGAGCAGTACTTC
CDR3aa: CASSHSGHEQYF

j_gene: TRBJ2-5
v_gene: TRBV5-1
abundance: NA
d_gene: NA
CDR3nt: TGCGCCAGCAGCTTGGATTCCAGGGCGCTGAAAGAGACCCAGTACTTC
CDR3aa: CASSLDSRALKETQYF

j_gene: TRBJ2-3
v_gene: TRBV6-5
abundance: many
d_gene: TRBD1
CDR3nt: TGTGCCAGCAGTTCCACACGACCGGGACAGGGGAACACAGATACGCAGTATTTT
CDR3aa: CASSSTRPGQGNTDTQYF

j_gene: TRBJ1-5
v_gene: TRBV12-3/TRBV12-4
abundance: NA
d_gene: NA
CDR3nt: TGTGCCAGCAGCTTCACGGGGGGGCGTCAGCCCCAGCATTTT
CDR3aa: CASSFTGGRQPQHF

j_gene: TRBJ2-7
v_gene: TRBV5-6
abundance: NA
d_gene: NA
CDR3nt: TGTGCCAGCAGCTTGGGGGGAACTACAAGGCACGAGCAGTACTTC
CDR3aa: CASSLGGTTRHEQYF

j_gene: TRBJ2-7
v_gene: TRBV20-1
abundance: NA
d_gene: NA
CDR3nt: TGCAGTGCTAGAGTGAGGTCCTACGAGCAGTACTTC
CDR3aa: CSARVRSYEQYF

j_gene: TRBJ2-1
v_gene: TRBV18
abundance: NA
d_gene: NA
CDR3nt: TGTGCCAGCTCATCAGGGGAGGCTGATTTGGATGAGCAGTTCTTC
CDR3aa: CASSSGEADLDEQFF

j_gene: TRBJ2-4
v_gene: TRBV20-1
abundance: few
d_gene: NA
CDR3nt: TGCAGTGCCCCGACAGGACAAGTGGTCAAAAACATTCAGTACTTC
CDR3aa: CSAPTGQVVKNIQYF

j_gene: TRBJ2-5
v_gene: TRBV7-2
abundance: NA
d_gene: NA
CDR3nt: TGTGCCAGCAGCCGAGCCTGGGACTCACAAGAGACCCAGTACTTC
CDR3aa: CASSRAWDSQETQYF

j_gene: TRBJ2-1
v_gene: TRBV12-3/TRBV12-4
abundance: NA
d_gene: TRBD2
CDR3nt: TGTGCCAGCAGTCTCAGGGGGCTAGCGGGAGGCGCTAGGGAGACCCAGTTCTTC
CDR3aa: CASSLRGLAGGARETQFF

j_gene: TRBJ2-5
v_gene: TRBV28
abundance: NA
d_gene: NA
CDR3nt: TGTGCCAGCAGTAACACTCTCCCGTACCCCCCCTTGGAGCAGTACTTC
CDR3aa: CASSNTLPYPPLEQYF

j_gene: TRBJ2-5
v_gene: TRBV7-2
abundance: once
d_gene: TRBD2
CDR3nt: TGTGCCAGCAGCTTTATCGGTCTAGCGGGAGGTCGGTACAATGAGCAGTACTTC
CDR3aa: CASSFIGLAGGRYNEQYF

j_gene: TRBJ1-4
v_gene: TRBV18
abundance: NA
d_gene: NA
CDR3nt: TGTGCCAGCTCACTAGACGTGGACAGCCTAACTAATGAAAAACTGTTTTTT
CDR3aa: CASSLDVDSLTNEKLFF

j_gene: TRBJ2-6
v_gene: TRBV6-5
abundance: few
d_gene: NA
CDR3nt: TGTGCCAGCAGTTCTCCCCTCGGCACTGGGGCCAACGTCCTGACTTTC
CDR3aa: CASSSPLGTGANVLTF

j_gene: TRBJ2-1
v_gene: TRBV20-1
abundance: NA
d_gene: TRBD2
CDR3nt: TGCAGTGCTAGTTCCAGCGGGATACGCAATGAGCAGTTCTTC
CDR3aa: CSASSSGIRNEQFF

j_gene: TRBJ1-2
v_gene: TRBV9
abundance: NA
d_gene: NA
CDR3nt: TGTGCCAGCAGCGTATCGGGGGGTGGCTACACCTTC
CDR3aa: CASSVSGGGYTF

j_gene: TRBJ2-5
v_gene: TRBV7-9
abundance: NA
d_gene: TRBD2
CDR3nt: TGTGCCAGCAGCTTAGCGCGGGAGGGAAGAAGGGAGACCCAGTACTTC
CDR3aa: CASSLAREGRRETQYF

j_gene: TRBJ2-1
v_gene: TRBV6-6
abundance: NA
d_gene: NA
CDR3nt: TGTGCCAGCAGCTCCGGGACTCGCGGGGATGAGCAGTTCTTC
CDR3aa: CASSSGTRGDEQFF

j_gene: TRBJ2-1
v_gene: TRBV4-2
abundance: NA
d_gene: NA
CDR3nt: TGTGGCAGCAGCCAAGGCCTTGGTGACGGACATGAGCAGTTCTTC
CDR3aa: CGSSQGLGDGHEQFF

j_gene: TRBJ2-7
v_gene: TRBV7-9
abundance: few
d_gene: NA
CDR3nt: TGTGCCACCTCGGGGGGACACTACGAGCAGTACTTC
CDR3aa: CATSGGHYEQYF

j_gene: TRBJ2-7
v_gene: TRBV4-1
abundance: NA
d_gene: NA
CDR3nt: TGCGCCAGCAGCCAGATTCTCGACACGTACCCCAACGAGCAGTACTTC
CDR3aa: CASSQILDTYPNEQYF

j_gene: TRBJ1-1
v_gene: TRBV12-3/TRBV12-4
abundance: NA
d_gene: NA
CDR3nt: TGTGCCAGCAGTCAGACCGGGATCGGCACTGAAGCTTTCTTT
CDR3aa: CASSQTGIGTEAFF

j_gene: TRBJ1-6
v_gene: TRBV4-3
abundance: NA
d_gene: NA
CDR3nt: TGCGCCAGCAGCCAAGATCAAGGGAATTCACCCCTCCACTTT
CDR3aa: CASSQDQGNSPLHF

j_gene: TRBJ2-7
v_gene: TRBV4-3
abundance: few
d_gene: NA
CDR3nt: TGCGCCAGCAGCAGAAGAACCGGGCACAGGGACGAGCAGTACTTC
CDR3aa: CASSRRTGHRDEQYF

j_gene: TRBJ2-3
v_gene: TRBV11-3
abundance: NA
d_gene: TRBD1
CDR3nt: TGTGCCAGCAGCTTCCACAGGGGATATAGCGCCGCAGATACGCAGTATTTT
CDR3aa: CASSFHRGYSAADTQYF

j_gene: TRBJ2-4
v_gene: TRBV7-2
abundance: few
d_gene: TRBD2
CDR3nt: TGTGCCAGCAGCTTAGGTCCAGCGGGGGGGGGCAAAAACATTCAGTACTTC
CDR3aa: CASSLGPAGGGKNIQYF

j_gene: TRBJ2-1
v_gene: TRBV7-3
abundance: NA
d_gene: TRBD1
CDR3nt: TGTGCCAGCAGCTTGGACAGGGTGACTGAGCAGTTCTTC
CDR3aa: CASSLDRVTEQFF

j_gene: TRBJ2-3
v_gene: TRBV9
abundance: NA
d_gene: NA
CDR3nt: TGTGCCAGCAGCGTAGGCGGTGGTTTAGATACGCAGTATTTT
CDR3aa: CASSVGGGLDTQYF

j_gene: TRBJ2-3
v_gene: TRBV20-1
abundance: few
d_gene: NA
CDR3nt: TGCAGTGCCCCCGGCGGTCGATCTTCCACAGATACGCAGTATTTT
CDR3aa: CSAPGGRSSTDTQYF

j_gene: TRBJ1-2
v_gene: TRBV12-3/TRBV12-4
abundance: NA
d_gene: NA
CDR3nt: TGTGCCAGCTTCGTGTGGGAGGGGAACTATGGCTACACCTTC
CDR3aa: CASFVWEGNYGYTF

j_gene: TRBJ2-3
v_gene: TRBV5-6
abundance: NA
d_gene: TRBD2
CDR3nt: TGTGCCAGCAGCTTTGCGTCGGGAGGGCCCGGAGATACGCAGTATTTT
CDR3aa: CASSFASGGPGDTQYF

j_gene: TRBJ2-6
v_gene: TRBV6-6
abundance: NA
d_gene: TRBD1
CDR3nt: TGTGCCAGCAGTTACCCCCAGGGGGCTGGGGCCAACGTCCTGACTTTC
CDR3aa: CASSYPQGAGANVLTF